This T cell receptor (beta chain) derives from a study of cytomegalovirus exposure and HLA in healthy donors (dated by TCRdb to the late 2010s). Regarding the research as a whole: An earlier analysis of 587 of the donors reported 276 Gb of sequence data and around 110 million unique TCR beta sequences obtained from about 179 million T cells. Rather than using new phenotypic data, the later analysis identified candidate immune exposures from TCR beta sequences and from how often those sequences occurred across donors. The study profiled the T cell repertoires of approximately 700 subjects by immunosequencing and related them to cytomegalovirus serostatus. A separate validation cohort of roughly 110 different subjects was used in addition to the roughly 640-subject first cohort. A later genetic analysis took genome-wide SNP genotypes for about three fifths of the roughly 670 donors and used that subset as a discovery cohort. HLA typing covered class I and class II loci at four-digit resolution. Donor age, sex, ethnicity and CMV serostatus were compiled alongside the repertoire data. Of the approximately 400 genotyped donors, 65% to 90% fell in the genetic ancestry cluster associated with self-reported Caucasian donors. The study combined high-throughput TCR immunosequencing, statistical association of individual TCRs with disease status, and machine learning to predict cytomegalovirus infection status. Because of strong linkage in the cohort, a handful of DR-DQ haplotypes were treated as single units for association and clustering. Across under 500 genotyped donors of the cohort, an average of about 240,000 unique TCR beta nucleotide sequences per donor were sequenced, and roughly 18% of those sequences were non-productive. Every repertoire in the discovery cohort had been generated on one and the same sequencing platform. The study aimed to test whether signatures of past pathogen exposure could be identified by cataloging public T cell receptors. An earlier analysis of roughly 580 of the donors used high-throughput TCR beta sequencing to judge whether each TCR beta V gene segment behaved as functional or pseudogenic. An early release covering roughly 640 HLA-typed donors comprised approximately 290 gigabases of sequencing data and 85 million or so unique TCR sequences. Typing coverage differed by locus: A, B, C, DRB1 and DQB1 were typed in about 629-640 donors, DQA1 in roughly 510, DPA1 in some 600, and DPB1 in around 490. In a later analysis, previously published TCR beta repertoires from some 640 donors were re-analyzed and high-resolution HLA genotyping was added so that TCR occurrence patterns could be studied.

The protocol used for the library was the immunoSEQ multiplex PCR assay. For the multiplex PCR, a mixture combining 60 forward primers for TCR Vbeta segments and 13 reverse primers for TCR Jbeta segments was used. The CDR3 region of rearranged TCR beta genes was amplified from genomic DNA with a multiplex PCR assay. The amplified TCR beta libraries were sequenced on the Illumina HiSeq System as 87-base-pair reads. As for how the authors treated the data: A later analysis counted approximately 76 million unique TCR beta chains across the 650 to 700 repertoires, and some 11 million of these chains were shared by at least two donors. Raw reads were error-corrected and collapsed into unique sequences by a nearest-neighbor algorithm in which closely related sequences were merged to remove PCR and sequencing errors. CDR3 sequences were aligned to IMGT reference sequences to assign V, D and J gene segments. For a sequence to be retained, at least a six-nucleotide match to both a V gene segment and a J gene segment was required. Rearrangements were called productive when the CDR3 lacked stop codons and stayed in frame with V and J; all others were non-productive. CDR3 was defined according to IMGT convention as the region running from the second conserved V-encoded cysteine to the conserved J-encoded phenylalanine. The earlier analysis of approximately 590 of the donors excluded any sequence lacking an unambiguous match to a single V gene segment. In an earlier analysis of some 590 of the donors, a V segment was called functional when productive rearrangements were above 56.7%, and segregating when the standard deviation between donors exceeded 5%. A statistical classification framework was built for diagnosing cytomegalovirus status from the catalog of TCR beta chain sequences. In a later analysis, V and J genes were assigned by comparing TCR nucleotide sequences against IMGT/GENE-DB human TR gene sequences. In a later analysis, CDR3 sequences and most-parsimonious VDJ recombination scenarios were assigned using the TCRdist pipeline. A later analysis defined each TCR beta chain by its CDR3 amino acid sequence plus V-gene family, and excluded reads lacking a unique V-gene family. As a way to deal with suspected cross-contamination and a sequencing artifact, a later analysis dropped 640 or so nucleotide sequences that were highly shared and had low generation probability. In a later analysis, a clonal expansion index for each public chain was calculated from normalized within-repertoire ranks of inferred template counts. In a later analysis, generation probabilities were computed using a VDJ recombination model fitted to out-of-frame rearrangements, and the results were checked against IGoR. A later analysis scored TCR-TCR, TCR-HLA and TCR-CMV co-occurrence with hypergeometric tests, applying a repertoire-size bias correction to TCR pairs. False discovery rates were estimated in a later analysis by permuting HLA or CMV assignments 20 times. In a later analysis, co-occurring TCRs were grouped using DBSCAN, and TCRdist sequence similarity was added for clustering within HLA-allele-positive subsets. For co-occurrence clustering, repertoires with fewer than 30,000 or more than 120,000 public chains were excluded, along with roughly 5 repertoires with anomalous nucleotide sharing. TCRdb obtained this table from immuneACCESS and retained in-frame rearrangements with V and J assigned. These tables miss some clones; where compared with another copy, unresolved V genes account for less than half of the shortfall, and the remainder is unexplained. V and J calls and clone size are copied from that table; D and trimming were computed from the DNA. This sample lists 150,000 to 200,000 clones; around 85% were detected once. The ten largest clones represent about 2% of the sample.

The research as a whole found: In a later analysis, most CMV-associated TCR beta chains were found to appear HLA-restricted, with HLA associations seemingly driven largely by CMV exposure. A few of the identified cytomegalovirus-associated TCR beta chains were confirmed in vitro to be specific for cytomegalovirus antigens. A later analysis associated 16,951 TCR beta sequences with specific HLA alleles at a false discovery rate of 0.05. Cytomegalovirus status was reported to be diagnosed by the classifier with high specificity and sensitivity in both the original and validation cohorts. In a later analysis, TCR association rates were found to vary across HLA loci, with the most associated TCRs seen for DRB1 alleles and the fewest for HLA-C alleles. Most TCR sequences were seen in very few donors, while some public TCRs were found in many individuals. A further reported finding was that TCR beta sequences accurately predicted the HLA-A and HLA-B alleles for most subjects in the first cohort. Compared with the approximately 670-donor mean, donors in an Asian-associated ancestry cluster had fewer N-insertions in productive TCRs, according to a later genetic analysis. Because counts were too low, seventeen rarely observed V segments, including chromosome 9 orphons, were left out of the earlier analysis of a few hundred of the donors. When HLA alleles, especially DR and DQ, strongly co-occurred, attributing TCR associations to individual alleles was difficult. The 87-base-pair reads could not distinguish some IMGT-functional V segments, including TRBV6-2 and TRBV6-3, so those segments were excluded. In the study, 150 to 200 TCR beta chains were listed as associated with cytomegalovirus. For the cohort, immune exposure information was limited to CMV serostatus. The authors suggested that the approach could potentially be extended to other disease states and immunological phenotypes. Correlated functional status among segregating V segments might reflect linkage disequilibrium, but an unknown experimental factor could not be ruled out. Compared with equally common non-associated chains, HLA-associated TCR beta chains in a later analysis were more clonally expanded and had lower generation probabilities. In a later analysis, several top co-occurrence clusters were reported to appear linked to parvovirus B19, influenza, CMV and Epstein-Barr virus. In this cohort, only TCR beta chains were sequenced, and detectable features were limited by the absence of alpha or paired-chain data. HLA typing was unavailable for some donors at each locus, so association tests used only the typed subset. Presence/absence analyses assumed roughly uniform sequencing depth across donors, an assumption that may not hold. An earlier analysis of some 560 of the donors showed that most TCR beta V segments appeared in productive rearrangements either about 87% or about 30% of the time, which broadly matched IMGT annotations. V-gene and J-gene trimming of TCR beta chains was associated with a missense DCLRE1C variant in a later genetic analysis, and the association was replicated in an independent cohort. The sequencing pipeline was judged likely to have produced a cluster of highly shared sequence variants as a technical artifact.

Spanning cysteine to phenylalanine, the CDR3 consists of 14 amino acids. Just CDR3 DNA is preserved here, 42 bases in frame from base 1. V and J lose 0 bases and 6 bases, and a span of 12 bases separates them. CDR1 and CDR2 are read off the germline V gene as SGHAT and FQNNGV. In total, 630 or so healthy bone marrow donors made up the cohort. At the time of sampling, every cohort member was nominally healthy, though immune exposures that went unrecorded were likely present. The donor tested CMV seronegative, placing the donor among the 350 to 400 seronegative members of the cohort. Each donor provided a peripheral blood sample, and peripheral blood mononuclear cells were used for TCR beta sequencing. Genomic DNA was extracted from the blood cell samples with the Qiagen DNeasy Blood Extraction Kit. As for this clone: This clone's antigen is unknown. Per-nucleotide qualities are absent, and no much larger clonotype sits a single base away.

The origin of this receptor is a woman in her 50s in good health and CMV-seronegative. Recombination connected TRBV11-2 to TRBJ2-7; matching of 6 bases hints at TRBD1 as the D gene. Sequenced: PBMCs. The CDR3 region has the sequence CASSLDTGFGEQYF. In nucleotide form, the sequence is TGTGCCAGCAGCTTAGACACAGGGTTTGGCGAGCAGTACTTC.